A selection of T cell receptor beta chains follows, all from one sample in a study of blood T cell repertoires in COVID-19. Sequenced by immunoSEQ multiplex PCR; TCRdb stores in-frame clones only, minus some. In the table there are approximately 170,000 clones, approximately 90% of which are singletons. Sequenced: peripheral blood. These receptor sequences come from a man between 18 and 29 years old who had recovered from COVID-19. The conserved cysteine and the conserved F or W are not part of the CDR3 here.

j_call v_call cdr3_aa
TRBJ2-7 TRBV29-1 SVVRGSSRGGEQY
TRBJ2-7 TRBV10-3 AISDPTGYRVGEQY
TRBJ2-7 TRBV7-9 ASSKTTGGYYEQY
TRBJ1-3 TRBV5-1 ASSPGSSGNTIY
TRBJ1-2 TRBV7-9 ASSQTGVYGYT
TRBJ2-2 TRBV7-2 ASNPGGPNTGELF
TRBJ2-7 TRBV6-2/TRBV6-3 ASSHHRGSSYEQY
TRBJ2-2 TRBV27 ATASGTNTGELF
TRBJ1-5 TRBV5-5 ASSLVGTGDQPQH
TRBJ2-2 TRBV5-1 ASSVAVNTGELF
TRBJ2-4 TRBV27 ASSLGQGAAKNIQY
TRBJ1-1 TRBV11-1 ASSSRVNTEAF
TRBJ1-2 TRBV6-5 ASSSTGNYGYT
TRBJ2-7 TRBV6-2/TRBV6-3 ASSLSGSSLEQY
TRBJ1-3 TRBV2 ASVGASGNTIY
TRBJ2-4 TRBV9 ASSDQGHLAKNIQY
TRBJ2-2 TRBV7-8 ASSPRGTSGIRTGELF
TRBJ2-2 TRBV24-1 ATSDRGTVGELF
TRBJ2-7 TRBV27 ASSFTQTYEQY
TRBJ2-2 TRBV19 ASSISFHTGELF
TRBJ2-5 TRBV6-5 ASSYAAGGPQETQY
TRBJ1-4 TRBV28 ASSFAGGAPNEKLF
TRBJ1-2 TRBV19 ASSFQDRRGLGYGYT
TRBJ2-4 TRBV19 ASSIDLSEAGENIQY
TRBJ1-5 TRBV15 ATSRDLNQPQH
TRBJ2-7 TRBV7-9 ASSSHFYEQY
TRBJ1-1 TRBV6-6 ASPASPGQNTEAF